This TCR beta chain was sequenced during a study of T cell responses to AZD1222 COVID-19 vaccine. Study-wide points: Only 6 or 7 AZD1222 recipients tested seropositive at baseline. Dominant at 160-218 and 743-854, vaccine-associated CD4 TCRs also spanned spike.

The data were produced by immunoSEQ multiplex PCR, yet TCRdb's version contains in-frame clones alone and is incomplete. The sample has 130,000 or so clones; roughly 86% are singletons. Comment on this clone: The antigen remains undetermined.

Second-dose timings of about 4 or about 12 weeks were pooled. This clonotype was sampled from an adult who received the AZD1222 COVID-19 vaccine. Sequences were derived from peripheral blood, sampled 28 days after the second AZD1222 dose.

CDR3 amino acids: CASRTGRGNGYTF. The CDR3 region has the DNA TGCGCCAGCCGGACAGGGAGGGGGAATGGCTACACCTTC. This rearrangement joins TRBV10-2 to TRBJ1-2, with 8 bases lining up with TRBD1. V trimming: 8 bases; J trimming: 6 bases; junction bases outside the gene matches: 8. Germline CDR1 is WSHSY and CDR2 is SAAADI. This CDR3 region has 13 residues.